What follows describes a single TCR beta chain. Its target is unknown. The method was immunoSEQ multiplex PCR; TCRdb's version includes in-frame clones alone and lacks a portion of them. The profile covers some 30,000 clones, with approximately 80% appearing a single time and less than 1.3% taken by the ten largest. The data originate from a study of STAT5B mutations in CD4+ large granular lymphocyte leukemia. Study-wide findings and caveats: 8/27 top patient clones versus 2/35 control clones were TRBV06-family.

Trimming removed 0 bases at V and 3 bases at J, with 8 bases between. This CDR3 is built from 14 residues. Germline V gene data show CDR1 as SGHAT and CDR2 as FQNNGV. Buffy coats from healthy blood donors served as controls. This chain connects TRBV11-2 to TRBJ1-2; no reliable D call. Material for sequencing was CD4+ T cells from blood buffy coats. The clonotype was recovered from a human donor in good health. The CDR3: CASSLDPTYYGYTF. The CDR3 nucleotides are TGTGCCAGCAGCTTAGATCCAACCTACTATGGCTACACCTTC.